Detailed here is one T cell receptor (beta chain). Antigen: not known. This sample stems from a study of T-cell reconstitution after alpha-beta-depleted transplantation in children. TCRbeta library construction was performed incorporating unique molecular identifiers. Using its own MiXCR run on the PCR reads, TCRdb lists one record per CDR3 protein. The repertoire includes about a million distinct CDR3 sequences, roughly 29% of them detected once, and 28% sits in the top ten. Whole-study results and caveats: Several hundred expanded graft clones reportedly gave rise to the alpha-beta T cells present about two months after transplant.

The J segment lost 2 bases and the V segment lost 6 bases, leaving 7 bases of the junction unmatched. The length of the CDR3 is 13 residues. In germline, CDR1 is DFQATT, CDR2 SNEGSKA (reference sequence). Sequencing was performed on PBMCs, mostly from graft donor cells, taken 360 days after TCRalphabeta/CD19-depleted stem cell transplant. The chain employs TRBV20-1 and TRBJ2-7, with 7 bases fitting TRBD1. This TCR was recovered from a boy younger than two who had a stem cell transplant for SCID, so the T cells may come from the graft donor. This chain's CDR3 is CSAHHRGTYEQYF. The DNA of the CDR3 is TGCAGTGCCCACCACAGGGGAACCTACGAGCAGTACTTC.